The entry that follows covers one TCR beta chain sequence. Individuals having autoimmune disease history or systemic immunosuppression were not enrolled. V was trimmed by 3 bases and J by 0 bases, leaving 6 bases between them. The germline gives CDR1 MNHEY, CDR2 SMNVEV (reference sequence). The CDR3 is 13 residues long. These data belong to a study of OX40 agonist ivuxolimab in advanced cancers. The wider study: Patients got intravenous ivuxolimab at 0.01 to 10 mg/kg every 2 weeks. Of the participants, 35% to 50% had some prior anti-PD-1, anti-PD-L1 or anti-CTLA-4 therapy, which was allowed.

TCRdb keeps only in-frame clones here, not all; method: immunoSEQ multiplex PCR. The sample lists fewer than 80,000 clones, roughly 89% occurring once. This clonotype was sampled from an adult with an advanced solid tumor such as melanoma, head and neck, liver or kidney cancer. This specimen consisted of CD4+ or CD8+ T cells sorted from blood, obtained in a trial of the OX40 agonist ivuxolimab. The rearrangement uses TRBV27 and TRBJ2-7; D not resolved. The CDR3 coding sequence is TGTGCCAGCAGTTTCACCTCCTCCTACGAGCAGTACTTC. Translation: CASSFTSSYEQYF.